This T cell receptor (beta chain) was retrieved from a study of blood T cells in healthy people across ages. The sample holds many counts of this clonotype. Per sample, no less than 5 micrograms of total RNA were extracted. Primers used in a second PCR of about 7 to 11 cycles were a sample-barcoded 5' primer and a J-beta primer mix. Each CDR3 protein gets one entry after TCRdb re-called the 5' RACE reads with MiXCR. There are approximately 900,000 distinct CDR3 sequences in the sample; 25% to 30% occur only once, and roughly 10% lies in the top ten. V gave up 1 base and J gave up 3 bases; unmatched junction bases: 12. The CDR3 spans 17 residues. Germline V gene sequence: CDR1 LGHNA, CDR2 YSLEER. These same data were also listed under a study on T cells of mothers and their children. That source reports: Several children and their three healthy Caucasian mothers were the donors. Extracted RNA, in its entirety, went into cDNA synthesis at about 1.5 ug per 15 ul. The second PCR's M1S primer added sample barcodes and 2-4 random nucleotides.

The source material was blood. The source is a woman between 40 and 55 years old in good health. This chain uses TRBV4-3 with TRBJ2-7; 7 positions agree with TRBD1. The CDR3: CASSQVATGEKNYEQYF. CDR3 sequence (DNA): TGCGCCAGCAGCCAAGTAGCCACAGGGGAAAAGAACTACGAGCAGTACTTC.